This TCR beta chain was sequenced for a study of a mutant IDH1 vaccine in newly diagnosed glioma. Germline V CDR1 and CDR2: SGHRS, YFSETQ. There are 15 residues in the CDR3. V was clipped by 1 base and J by 0 bases, with 5 bases between them. The time point is: baseline, week 1 (first vaccination visit). Treatment indicated: pre-vaccination baseline after standard-of-care therapy. Only in-frame clones appear in the TCRdb table, and some are missing; sequencing was by immunoSEQ multiplex PCR. The sample holds some 50,000 clones, 75% to 90% seen once. A remark on this clone: The antigen is undetermined.

General study points: Pseudoprogression appeared unlinked to shifts in leading peripheral T cell clonotypes.

Here the sequenced sample was PBMCs, taken from a glioma patient treated with radiotherapy, temozolomide or both. The TCR was taken from a man aged 40-49 years with glioma. V usage is TRBV5-1 and J usage is TRBJ2-6; D is undetermined. This CDR3 reads CASSLFGSGANVLTF. The CDR3, as DNA: TGCGCCAGCAGCTTGTTCGGCTCTGGGGCCAACGTCCTGACTTTC.